This T cell receptor (beta chain) was sequenced for a study of blood T cells in healthy people across ages (dated by TCRdb to the mid-2010s). Describing the broader study: In model experiments, template switching captured roughly one uniquely barcoded TCR beta cDNA molecule for every two T cells. The donors were split into four age groups: young (average approximately 16 years), middle-aged (39), aged (roughly 60) and long-lived (roughly 88). For two donors (one aged 18 to 30 and one aged 80 or older), the study analyzed two additional independent replicas of 1 million unique cDNA reads from the same blood draw. The study measured age-related changes in TCR beta repertoire diversity using deep sequencing normalized with unique cDNA molecular identifiers.

V is cut by 3 bases and J by 2 bases, and the space between the germline ends is 8 bases. The cysteine opens and the phenylalanine closes a CDR3 of 14 amino acids. Here the CDR3 DNA is all that survives: 42 bases in frame from base 1. From a lookup of the germline V gene, CDR1 and CDR2 are KGHDR and SFDVKD. In regard to this clonotype: Which antigen it targets is not known. Per-base qualities were not stored, and no clone one base away is much larger.

The donors were around 39 Caucasian individuals from Russia, aged roughly 6 to 90 years, who were systemically healthy. Each donor gave 9 to 10 milliliters of peripheral blood, collected into EDTA-treated Vacutainer tubes. Ficoll-Paque density-gradient centrifugation was used to isolate PBMCs, with at least 6.5 million per sample. Total RNA was extracted from PBMCs with Trizol reagent, with at least 6 micrograms obtained per sample. For every donor, flow cytometry on a PBMC aliquot measured the percentage of naive CD45RAhigh/CD27high T cells. The receptor library was made with 5' RACE. The reads were generated on an Illumina HiSeq 2500. A second PCR of roughly 6 to 12 cycles was run with a J-beta primer mix and a sample-barcoded 5' primer. A unique molecular identifier was introduced onto each TCR beta cDNA molecule by a template-switch 5' adaptor carrying 12 random nucleotides. Each sample yielded at least 2.5 million CDR3-containing paired-end reads. First-strand cDNA was synthesized from all RNA with the Mint cDNA synthesis kit, primed by a TRBC-specific oligonucleotide. Following uracil-DNA glycosylase treatment, a first 18-cycle PCR with universal primers M1SS and BC2_uni_R was performed on all cDNA. The authors' analysis ran thus. Normalization of each sample was performed by random selection of 1 million high-quality reads, each carrying a distinct molecular identifier. Reads sharing molecular identifiers were discarded rather than binned into consensus sequences. CDR3 identification, clonotype clustering and error correction used MiTCR with a Q25 quality threshold and the strictest error-elimination algorithm. Lower-bound total TCR beta diversity was estimated with a nonparametric unseen species model using Euler transformation. The public reads were quality trimmed at Q25 with fastp and then assembled into clones with MiXCR by TCRdb, keeping productive beta chains. Every distinct CDR3 protein forms one entry, paired with its most common genes and DNA. The V and J calls shown here were made by TCRdb, not taken from the authors' results. This sample comprises over 500,000 distinct CDR3 sequences, approximately 26% of them detected only once. Together, the top ten hold over 3.5% of the sample.

Overall study outcomes, separate from this receptor: Compared with the aged group, the long-lived group had more naive CD4+ T cells, fewer expanded clones and increased TCR diversity, suggesting age selection. The percentage of naive T cells measured by flow cytometry correlated strongly with observed TCR beta diversity. Conclusive comparison of naive and antigen-experienced compartments was prevented by the profiling of bulk unsorted PBMCs. Estimates of total diversity based on one million sequenced T cells were considered lower bounds and underestimates. Observed TCR beta diversity per million T cells fell roughly linearly with age, and a significant reduction was already apparent by age around 36. Because the CMV infection status of the donors was unknown, age-related changes in expanded clonotypes may potentially have been confounded.

The data also belong to a second study, concerning T cells of mothers and their children. As noted in the second study: Nine systemically healthy Caucasian individuals, comprising three mothers and their six children, were included as donors. cDNA synthesis used all of the extracted RNA, with roughly 1.5 ug of RNA in each 15 ul reaction. In the second PCR, the M1S primer added sample barcodes and 2-4 random nucleotides. More than 9.5 million TCR beta CDR3 reads were obtained from each mother, and about 3 million reads were obtained from each child. Thymic selection similarly shapes TCR recombination output in related and unrelated pairs, with minor effect from inherited differences. Normalized repertoire overlap was always slightly but never significantly higher in related than unrelated mother-child pairs. No persistent microchimeric T cell clones were detected, at a sensitivity of approximately 100 clones per million clonotypes. Deep NGS was used in the study to compare the TCR beta repertoires of mothers and children and to look for features that separate related mother-child pairs from unrelated individuals. The mean age was around 40 +/- 4 years for the mothers and about 12 +/- 4 years for the children. After adapter ligation was performed with NEBNext reagents, the libraries were sequenced on an Illumina HiSeq 2000 with 100+100 nt paired-end reads. Mother and child libraries were prepared a month apart and sequenced in separate runs to prevent cross-contamination. Each donor had between roughly 450,000 and 2,100,000 distinct TCR beta clonotypes identified. Naive TCR beta clonotypes were estimated from low-frequency clonotypes matched to each donor's FACS-determined naive share, without sorting.

This sequence uses TRBV24-1 and TRBJ2-3; the D gene lacks a confident call. This sequence originates from a boy between 2 and 10 years old in good health. The sequencing input was blood. In nucleotide form, the sequence is TGTGCCACCAGTGATACCAGGCTCACAGATACGCAGTATTTT. It codes for CATSDTRLTDTQYF.